This TCR beta chain stems from a study of response to subunit inactivated influenza vaccine. Notes on the study in general: Few additional T cells are recruited per seasonal influenza vaccination, authors suggested.

The CDR3 has 14 amino acids. V was clipped by 6 bases and J by 1 base; unmatched bases: 4. TCRdb reprocessed the RT-PCR reads with MiXCR, giving one entry per CDR3 protein. The sample holds about 780,000 distinct CDR3 sequences; about 18% are singletons and the top ten take approximately 10%. This clonotype was detected many times. Its target is unknown. Sequenced here: PBMCs from blood, sampled 5 days after vaccination. The receptor's source is a man aged 50 or older who received an inactivated influenza vaccine. The chain employs TRBV12-3 or TRBV12-4 and TRBJ2-3, with 7 nucleotides matching TRBD2. The CDR3 here is CASSFGGGTDTQYF. The CDR3 DNA is TGTGCCAGCAGCTTTGGGGGGGGCACAGATACGCAGTATTTT.